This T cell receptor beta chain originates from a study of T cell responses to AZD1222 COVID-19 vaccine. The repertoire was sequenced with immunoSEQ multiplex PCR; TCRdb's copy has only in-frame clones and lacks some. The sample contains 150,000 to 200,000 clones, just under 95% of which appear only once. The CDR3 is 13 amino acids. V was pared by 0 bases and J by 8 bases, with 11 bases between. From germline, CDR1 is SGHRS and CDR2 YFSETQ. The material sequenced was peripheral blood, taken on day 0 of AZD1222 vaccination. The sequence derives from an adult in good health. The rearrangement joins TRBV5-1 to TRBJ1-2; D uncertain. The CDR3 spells CASSLGPVEGYTF. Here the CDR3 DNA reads TGCGCCAGCAGCTTGGGACCCGTCGAAGGCTACACCTTC.